Listed below are T cell receptor beta chains from one sample, sequenced in a study of T-cell reconstitution after alpha-beta-depleted transplantation in children. TCRdb called the PCR reads again in MiXCR, with one record for every CDR3 protein. The top ten hold 12% to 15% of the sample, which has 550,000 to 600,000 distinct CDR3 sequences, about 23% seen once. This specimen was PBMCs, mostly from graft donor cells, taken 360 days after TCRalphabeta/CD19-depleted stem cell transplant. All receptors come from a boy under two years old who had a stem cell transplant for acute myeloid leukemia, so the T cells may come from the graft donor. The CDR3 runs from the conserved cysteine through the conserved F or W. The D gene is left open where the match is weak. Clone size is given for some rows only: seen once, a few or many times, or a class if the clone is expanded.

d_call	v_call	j_call	clone_size	cdr3_aa	cdr3_nt
NA	TRBV20-1	TRBJ2-1	few	CSANRDWSSYNEQFF	TGCAGTGCCAACCGGGACTGGAGCTCCTACAATGAGCAGTTCTTC
TRBD2	TRBV29-1	TRBJ2-5	few	CSVESGPSGGQETQYF	TGCAGCGTTGAAAGTGGGCCTAGCGGGGGGCAAGAGACCCAGTACTTC
NA	TRBV27	TRBJ2-3	NA	CASKFKGVSSTDTQYF	TGTGCCAGCAAGTTTAAGGGGGTCTCTAGCACAGATACGCAGTATTTT
NA	TRBV15	TRBJ2-7	many	CATSRDGRPSYEQYF	TGTGCCACCAGCAGAGACGGACGGCCCTCCTACGAGCAGTACTTC
NA	TRBV7-9	TRBJ1-1	few	CASSLAWVPGMNTEAFF	TGTGCCAGCAGCTTAGCGTGGGTGCCCGGAATGAACACTGAAGCTTTCTTT
NA	TRBV15	TRBJ2-1	NA	CATSGERGWGSNEQFF	TGTGCCACCAGCGGCGAAAGAGGGTGGGGTTCCAATGAGCAGTTCTTC
NA	TRBV6-1	TRBJ2-7	many	CASSPSPSSSYEQYF	TGTGCCAGCAGTCCCTCCCCATCGAGCTCCTACGAGCAGTACTTC
NA	TRBV9	TRBJ2-1	many	CASSVENEQFF	TGTGCCAGCAGCGTAGAAAATGAGCAGTTCTTC
TRBD1	TRBV6-1	TRBJ2-2	NA	CASTGTGGGGELFF	TGTGCCAGCACCGGGACAGGGGGAGGCGGGGAGCTGTTTTTT
TRBD1	TRBV6-1	TRBJ2-3	few	CASSPPGTGGTDTQYF	TGTGCCAGCAGCCCCCCCGGGACAGGGGGCACAGATACGCAGTATTTT
TRBD1	TRBV5-1	TRBJ2-3	NA	CASSFSGTGGTDTQYF	TGCGCCAGCAGCTTCTCTGGGACAGGGGGCACAGATACGCAGTATTTT
NA	TRBV15	TRBJ2-7	NA	CATSSQKQAGGYEQYF	TGTGCCACCAGCAGTCAAAAACAGGCAGGCGGCTACGAGCAGTACTTC
TRBD1	TRBV7-2	TRBJ2-2	NA	CASSQGDREAGELFF	TGTGCCAGCAGCCAGGGGGACAGGGAGGCGGGGGAGCTGTTTTTT
NA	TRBV7-2	TRBJ1-2	NA	CASRLKGGGCYGYTF	TGTGCCAGCAGGCTCAAGGGGGGCGGATGCTATGGCTACACCTTC
TRBD2	TRBV20-1	TRBJ2-3	few	CSAPRLAGTYTDTQYF	TGCAGTGCTCCGCGACTAGCGGGGACCTACACAGATACGCAGTATTTT
TRBD2	TRBV11-2	TRBJ2-1	many	CASSTWTSGDNEQFF	TGTGCCAGCAGCACCTGGACTAGCGGGGACAATGAGCAGTTCTTC
NA	TRBV6-5	TRBJ2-5	NA	CASSYSNRVKETQYF	TGTGCCAGCAGTTACTCAAACAGGGTGAAGGAGACCCAGTACTTC
TRBD2	TRBV27	TRBJ2-7	few	CASRTASGGYEQYF	TGTGCCAGCCGTACCGCTAGCGGGGGCTACGAGCAGTACTTC
TRBD1	TRBV20-1	TRBJ1-2	few	CSARRQGRVDGYTF	TGCAGTGCTAGAAGACAGGGAAGGGTGGATGGCTACACCTTC
TRBD1	TRBV29-1	TRBJ2-1	many	CSVATYRGSYNEQFF	TGCAGCGTTGCCACCTACAGGGGTTCCTACAATGAGCAGTTCTTC
NA	TRBV6-1	TRBJ1-3	many	CASSPPASSGNTIYF	TGTGCCAGCAGCCCCCCGGCCAGCTCTGGAAACACCATATATTTT
NA	TRBV20-1	TRBJ2-5	few	CSARDLGRPQETQYF	TGCAGTGCTAGAGATCTCGGGAGACCCCAAGAGACCCAGTACTTC
TRBD2	TRBV7-6	TRBJ2-5	few	CASTHSTSAEPYQETQYF	TGTGCCAGCACCCATTCGACTAGCGCAGAACCCTACCAAGAGACCCAGTACTTC
NA	TRBV24-1	TRBJ1-1	NA	CATSDSNLAEAFF	TGTGCCACCAGTGATTCCAACTTGGCTGAAGCTTTCTTT
NA	TRBV4-1	TRBJ1-1	NA	CASSQDRDGMNTEAFF	TGCGCCAGCAGCCAAGATAGGGACGGCATGAACACTGAAGCTTTCTTT
NA	TRBV12-3/TRBV12-4	TRBJ1-1	many	CASSSSGSHTEAFF	TGTGCCAGCAGTTCCTCGGGATCCCACACTGAAGCTTTCTTT
NA	TRBV7-8	TRBJ2-2	many	CASSLAKAGELFF	TGTGCCAGCAGCTTAGCGAAGGCCGGGGAGCTGTTTTTT
TRBD1	TRBV6-5	TRBJ1-4	NA	CASRAPGQFNEKLFF	TGTGCCAGCAGAGCCCCGGGACAGTTTAATGAAAAACTGTTTTTT
TRBD2	TRBV20-1	TRBJ2-1	many	CSARILAGGSYNEQFF	TGCAGTGCTAGGATACTAGCGGGTGGCTCCTACAATGAGCAGTTCTTC
NA	TRBV29-1	TRBJ2-7	many	CSVGLLYEQYF	TGCAGCGTTGGACTGCTCTACGAGCAGTACTTC
NA	TRBV15	TRBJ2-7	few	CATSRWTGSSYEQYF	TGTGCCACCAGCAGATGGACGGGGAGCTCCTACGAGCAGTACTTC
TRBD1	TRBV11-2	TRBJ1-1	NA	CASRMDRVTEAFF	TGTGCCAGCAGGATGGACAGGGTCACTGAAGCTTTCTTT
TRBD1	TRBV6-5	TRBJ2-1	few	CASSYPDRANEQFF	TGTGCCAGCAGTTACCCCGACAGGGCGAATGAGCAGTTCTTC
TRBD2	TRBV20-1	TRBJ2-5	NA	CSAIGTRRTQETQYF	TGCAGTGCTATTGGGACTAGGAGGACCCAAGAGACCCAGTACTTC
NA	TRBV5-6	TRBJ2-7	few	CASTARPTGIYEQYF	TGTGCCAGCACGGCTAGGCCGACCGGAATCTACGAGCAGTACTTC
NA	TRBV12-3/TRBV12-4	TRBJ1-2	NA	CASTLLARGKGYTF	TGTGCCAGCACCCTCCTCGCAAGGGGTAAAGGCTACACCTTC
NA	TRBV20-1	TRBJ1-1	NA	CSATLGSNTEAFF	TGCAGTGCTACTTTGGGCTCGAACACTGAAGCTTTCTTT
NA	TRBV6-1	TRBJ2-3	NA	CASSIGGTTDTQYF	TGTGCCAGCAGTATCGGGGGAACCACAGATACGCAGTATTTT
TRBD2	TRBV7-2	TRBJ2-3	many	CASSLTSGIDTQYF	TGTGCCAGCAGCTTGACTAGCGGGATAGATACGCAGTATTTT
NA	TRBV7-9	TRBJ1-5	NA	CASSYYNQPQHF	TGTGCCAGCAGCTACTACAATCAGCCCCAGCATTTT
TRBD2	TRBV7-2	TRBJ2-3	few	CASSLATSASTDTQYF	TGTGCCAGCAGCTTAGCCACTAGCGCCAGCACAGATACGCAGTATTTT
TRBD2	TRBV20-1	TRBJ2-1	few	CSAREGLAGGLNEQFF	TGCAGTGCTAGAGAAGGACTAGCGGGGGGGCTGAATGAGCAGTTCTTC
NA	TRBV3-1	TRBJ2-1	NA	CASSQVTRGEQFF	TGTGCCAGCAGCCAAGTTACGAGGGGTGAGCAGTTCTTC
TRBD1	TRBV5-1	TRBJ1-1	NA	CASSPDRGEGTEAFF	TGCGCCAGCAGTCCCGACAGGGGTGAAGGGACTGAAGCTTTCTTT
TRBD2	TRBV20-1	TRBJ2-3	few	CSALRPVSGGSTDTQYF	TGCAGTGCTCTCCGTCCCGTTAGCGGGGGTAGCACAGATACGCAGTATTTT
NA	TRBV29-1	TRBJ2-5	many	CSVEDRGESTKETQYF	TGCAGCGTTGAAGATCGTGGGGAAAGCACCAAAGAGACCCAGTACTTC
TRBD1	TRBV7-9	TRBJ2-3	NA	CATTRQGAVPDTQYF	TGTGCCACTACGAGACAGGGGGCGGTTCCAGATACGCAGTATTTT
TRBD1	TRBV20-1	TRBJ1-6	many	CSAAKQGANSPLHF	TGCAGTGCTGCCAAACAGGGGGCTAATTCACCCCTCCACTTT
TRBD1	TRBV6-5	TRBJ1-1	few	CASSYSRGTGGRYPEAFF	TGTGCCAGCAGTTACTCGAGGGGGACAGGGGGCCGTTACCCTGAAGCTTTCTTT
TRBD1	TRBV15	TRBJ1-5	NA	CATSSRGYQPQHF	TGTGCCACCAGCAGCAGGGGGTATCAGCCCCAGCATTTT
NA	TRBV20-1	TRBJ1-6	NA	CSAFRPGNSPLHF	TGCAGTGCTTTCCGGCCCGGGAACTCACCCCTCCACTTT